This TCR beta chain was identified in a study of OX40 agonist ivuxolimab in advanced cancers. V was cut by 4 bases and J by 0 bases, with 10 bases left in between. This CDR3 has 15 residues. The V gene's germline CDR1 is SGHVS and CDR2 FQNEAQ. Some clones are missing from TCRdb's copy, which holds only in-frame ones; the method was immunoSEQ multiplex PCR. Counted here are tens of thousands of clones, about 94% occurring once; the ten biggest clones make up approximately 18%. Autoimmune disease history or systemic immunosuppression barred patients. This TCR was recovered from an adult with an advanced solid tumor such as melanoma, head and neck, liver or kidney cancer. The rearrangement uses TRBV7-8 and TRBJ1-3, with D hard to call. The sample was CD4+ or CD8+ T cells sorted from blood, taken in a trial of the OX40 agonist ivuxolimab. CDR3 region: CASSYDWLSGNTIYF. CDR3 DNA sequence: TGTGCCAGCAGCTACGACTGGCTCTCTGGAAACACCATATATTTT.